This T cell receptor (beta chain) originates from a study of graft-versus-host responses after intestinal transplantation. The overall study: Recipients were all induced with anti-thymocyte globulin, then given tacrolimus and steroids for 2 to 3 years. Overall study findings and caveats: There were GvH clones found in recipient marrow, and some of them appeared first in ileum or blood. An association linked early post-transplant HvG declines with peak circulating GvH clone levels. Clonal ratios of graft-versus-host to host-versus-graft in allografts were high for patients exhibiting graft-donor T cell macrochimerism.

The germline gives CDR1 LNHDA, CDR2 SQIVND (reference sequence). V dropped 1 base and J dropped 3; count of bases not matched to a gene: 9. The length of the CDR3 is 16 residues. As concerns this clone: The antigen is not known.

TCRdb's copy holds only in-frame clones and misses some; the assay was immunoSEQ multiplex PCR. The sample carries 60,000 to 80,000 clones, about 90% recorded once. The source was unstimulated CD8+ T cells sorted from spleen or lymph node cells, collected before intestinal transplant. This receptor was obtained from a human donor who received an intestinal transplant. V usage is TRBV19 and J usage is TRBJ2-7; 7 bases match TRBD2. The CDR3 spells CASSIGRGLSLYEQYF. As DNA, the CDR3 is TGTGCCAGTAGTATAGGGAGGGGACTAAGCCTCTACGAGCAGTACTTC.